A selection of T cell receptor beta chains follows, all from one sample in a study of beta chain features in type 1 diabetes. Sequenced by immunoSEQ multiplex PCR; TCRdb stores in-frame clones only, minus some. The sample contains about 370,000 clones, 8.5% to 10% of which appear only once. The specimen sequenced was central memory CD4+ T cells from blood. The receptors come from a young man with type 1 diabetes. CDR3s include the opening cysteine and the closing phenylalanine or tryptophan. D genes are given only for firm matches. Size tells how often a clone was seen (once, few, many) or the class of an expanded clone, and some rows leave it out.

CDR3aa: CASTGGGEKLFF
CDR3nt: TGTGCTTCGACAGGGGGTGGCGAAAAACTGTTTTTT
j_gene: TRBJ1-4
d_gene: TRBD1
v_gene: TRBV15
len: 12
abundance: .

CDR3aa: CASSVGEQYF
CDR3nt: TGTGCCAGCAGCGTTGGCGAGCAGTACTTC
j_gene: TRBJ2-7
d_gene: .
v_gene: TRBV7-2
len: 10
abundance: .

CDR3aa: CAISLPGTGELFF
CDR3nt: TGTGCCATCAGCCTGCCCGGAACCGGGGAGCTGTTTTTT
j_gene: TRBJ2-2
d_gene: .
v_gene: TRBV10-3
len: 13
abundance: few

CDR3aa: CAWSYRLNYGYTF
CDR3nt: TGTGCCTGGAGTTATAGGTTGAACTATGGCTACACCTTC
j_gene: TRBJ1-2
d_gene: .
v_gene: TRBV30
len: 13
abundance: few

CDR3aa: CASGRIEAFF
CDR3nt: TGTGCCAGCGGACGGATCGAAGCTTTCTTT
j_gene: TRBJ1-1
d_gene: .
v_gene: TRBV28
len: 10
abundance: .

CDR3aa: CASSFDLSATDTQYF
CDR3nt: TGTGCCAGCAGCTTCGACTTATCGGCAACAGATACGCAGTATTTT
j_gene: TRBJ2-3
d_gene: .
v_gene: TRBV11-1
len: 15
abundance: .

CDR3aa: CASSSTGRTYNEQFF
CDR3nt: TGTGCCAGCAGTTCGACAGGGCGTACCTACAATGAGCAGTTCTTC
j_gene: TRBJ2-1
d_gene: TRBD1
v_gene: TRBV6-5
len: 15
abundance: .

CDR3aa: CASSQASSGSREQFF
CDR3nt: TGCGCCAGCAGCCAAGCTTCGAGCGGGAGTCGTGAGCAGTTCTTC
j_gene: TRBJ2-1
d_gene: TRBD2
v_gene: TRBV4-3
len: 15
abundance: .

CDR3aa: CASRESEGLSSGNTIYF
CDR3nt: TGTGCCAGCAGAGAGAGTGAGGGGCTGAGCTCTGGAAACACCATATATTTT
j_gene: TRBJ1-3
d_gene: .
v_gene: TRBV2
len: 17
abundance: many

CDR3aa: CAWSALAELYNEQFF
CDR3nt: TGTGCCTGGAGTGCTCTAGCGGAACTATACAATGAGCAGTTCTTC
j_gene: TRBJ2-1
d_gene: TRBD2
v_gene: TRBV30
len: 15
abundance: few

CDR3aa: CASSRTSGAYEQYF
CDR3nt: TGTGCCAGCAGTAGGACTAGCGGGGCCTACGAGCAGTACTTC
j_gene: TRBJ2-7
d_gene: TRBD2
v_gene: TRBV10-3
len: 14
abundance: .

CDR3aa: CASSMGLAGGETQYF
CDR3nt: TGTGCCAGCAGCATGGGACTAGCGGGAGGAGAGACCCAGTACTTC
j_gene: TRBJ2-5
d_gene: TRBD2
v_gene: TRBV7-9
len: 15
abundance: .

CDR3aa: CASSLDLGNTGELFF
CDR3nt: TGTGCCAGCAGCCTAGATTTAGGGAACACCGGGGAGCTGTTTTTT
j_gene: TRBJ2-2
d_gene: .
v_gene: TRBV5-4
len: 15
abundance: few

CDR3aa: CASSRTSVSSYEQYF
CDR3nt: TGTGCCAGCAGCCGGACTAGCGTTAGCTCCTACGAGCAGTACTTC
j_gene: TRBJ2-7
d_gene: TRBD2
v_gene: TRBV27
len: 15
abundance: many

CDR3aa: CASSLWGIGNQPQHF
CDR3nt: TGTGCCAGCAGTTTATGGGGAATAGGCAATCAGCCCCAGCATTTT
j_gene: TRBJ1-5
d_gene: .
v_gene: TRBV28
len: 15
abundance: .

CDR3aa: CASSRPGQREETQYF
CDR3nt: TGCGCCAGCAGCCGTCCGGGGCAGCGCGAAGAGACCCAGTACTTC
j_gene: TRBJ2-5
d_gene: .
v_gene: TRBV4-1
len: 15
abundance: many

CDR3aa: CASSQDRVADTQYF
CDR3nt: TGCGCCAGCAGTCAGGACAGGGTGGCAGATACGCAGTATTTT
j_gene: TRBJ2-3
d_gene: TRBD1
v_gene: TRBV5-1
len: 14
abundance: few

CDR3aa: CASSSSGVRDEQFF
CDR3nt: TGTGCCAGCAGTTCTAGCGGGGTGAGGGATGAGCAGTTCTTC
j_gene: TRBJ2-1
d_gene: TRBD2
v_gene: TRBV6-5
len: 14
abundance: few

CDR3aa: CASSAGTSGTTDTQYF
CDR3nt: TGTGCCAGCAGCGCGGGGACTAGCGGAACGACAGATACGCAGTATTTT
j_gene: TRBJ2-3
d_gene: TRBD2
v_gene: TRBV9
len: 16
abundance: .

CDR3aa: CASRGGRGTSGSYEQYF
CDR3nt: TGTGCCAGCAGGGGAGGACGAGGGACTAGCGGGTCCTACGAGCAGTACTTC
j_gene: TRBJ2-7
d_gene: TRBD2
v_gene: TRBV27
len: 17
abundance: .

CDR3aa: CASSHPFRELFF
CDR3nt: TGCGCCAGCAGCCATCCCTTCCGGGAGCTGTTTTTT
j_gene: TRBJ2-2
d_gene: .
v_gene: TRBV4-1
len: 12
abundance: .

CDR3aa: CASSRLADQETQYF
CDR3nt: TGTGCCAGCAGTCGACTAGCAGATCAAGAGACCCAGTACTTC
j_gene: TRBJ2-5
d_gene: TRBD2
v_gene: TRBV27
len: 14
abundance: few

CDR3aa: CASSFTGVLAGELFF
CDR3nt: TGTGCCAGCAGCTTTACAGGGGTCCTCGCCGGGGAGCTGTTTTTT
j_gene: TRBJ2-2
d_gene: TRBD1
v_gene: TRBV7-9
len: 15
abundance: .

CDR3aa: CASSLAGGGNEKLFF
CDR3nt: TGTGCCAGCAGCTTGGCCGGAGGGGGTAATGAAAAACTGTTTTTT
j_gene: TRBJ1-4
d_gene: .
v_gene: TRBV5-8
len: 15
abundance: few

CDR3aa: CAIGPVADRETQYF
CDR3nt: TGTGCCATCGGTCCAGTAGCCGACAGAGAGACCCAGTACTTC
j_gene: TRBJ2-5
d_gene: .
v_gene: TRBV10-3
len: 14
abundance: .

CDR3aa: CASSKSGEETQYF
CDR3nt: TGTGCCAGCAGTAAAAGCGGTGAAGAGACCCAGTACTTC
j_gene: TRBJ2-5
d_gene: .
v_gene: TRBV2
len: 13
abundance: many

CDR3aa: CASSPQGGDGYTF
CDR3nt: TGTGCCAGCAGCCCACAGGGGGGGGATGGCTACACCTTC
j_gene: TRBJ1-2
d_gene: TRBD1
v_gene: TRBV27
len: 13
abundance: .